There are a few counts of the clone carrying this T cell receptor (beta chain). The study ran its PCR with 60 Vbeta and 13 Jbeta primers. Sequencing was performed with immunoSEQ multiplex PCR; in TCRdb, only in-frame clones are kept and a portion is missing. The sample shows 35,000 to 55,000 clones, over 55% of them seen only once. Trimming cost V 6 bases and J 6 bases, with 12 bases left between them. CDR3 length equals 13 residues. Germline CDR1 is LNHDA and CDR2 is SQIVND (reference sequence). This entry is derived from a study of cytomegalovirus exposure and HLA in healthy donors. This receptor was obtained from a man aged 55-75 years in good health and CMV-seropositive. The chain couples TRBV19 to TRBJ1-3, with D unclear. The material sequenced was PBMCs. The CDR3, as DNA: TGTGCCAGTAGGGACGGCGGACTAAACACCATATATTTT. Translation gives CASRDGGLNTIYF.